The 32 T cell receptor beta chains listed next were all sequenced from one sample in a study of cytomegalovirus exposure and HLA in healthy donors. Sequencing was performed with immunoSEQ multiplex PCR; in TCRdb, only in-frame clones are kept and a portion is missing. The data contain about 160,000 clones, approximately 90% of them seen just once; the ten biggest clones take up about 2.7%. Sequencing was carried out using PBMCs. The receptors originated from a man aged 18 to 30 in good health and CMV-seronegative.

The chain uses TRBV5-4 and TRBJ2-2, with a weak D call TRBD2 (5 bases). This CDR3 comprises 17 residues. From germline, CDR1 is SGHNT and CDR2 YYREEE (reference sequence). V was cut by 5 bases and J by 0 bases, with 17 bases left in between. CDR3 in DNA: TGTGCCAGCAGTCCCCGTGGAGGCGACTCGAACACCGGGGAGCTGTTTTTT. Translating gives CASSPRGGDSNTGELFF.

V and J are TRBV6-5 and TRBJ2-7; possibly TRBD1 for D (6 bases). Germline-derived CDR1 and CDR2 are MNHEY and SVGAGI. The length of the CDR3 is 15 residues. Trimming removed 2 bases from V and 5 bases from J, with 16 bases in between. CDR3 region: CASSYRGHRLDEQYF. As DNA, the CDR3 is TGTGCCAGCAGTTACCGGGGACACCGGTTAGACGAGCAGTACTTC.

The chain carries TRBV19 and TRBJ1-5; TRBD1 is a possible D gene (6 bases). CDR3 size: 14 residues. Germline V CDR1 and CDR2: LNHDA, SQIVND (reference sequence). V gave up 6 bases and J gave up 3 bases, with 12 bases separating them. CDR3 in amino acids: CASSMTGYNQPQHF. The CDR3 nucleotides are TGTGCCAGTAGCATGACAGGTTACAATCAGCCCCAGCATTTT.

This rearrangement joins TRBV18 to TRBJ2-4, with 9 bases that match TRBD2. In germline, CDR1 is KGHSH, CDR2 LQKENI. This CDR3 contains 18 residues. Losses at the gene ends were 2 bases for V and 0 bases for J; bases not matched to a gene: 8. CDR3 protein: CASSPIAGVSLAKNIQYF. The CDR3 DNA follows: TGTGCCAGCTCACCAATAGCGGGGGTGTCACTAGCCAAAAACATTCAGTACTTC.

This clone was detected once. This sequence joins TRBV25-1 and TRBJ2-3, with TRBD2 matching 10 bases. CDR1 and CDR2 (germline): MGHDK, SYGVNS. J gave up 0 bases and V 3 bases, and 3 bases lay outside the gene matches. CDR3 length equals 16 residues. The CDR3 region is CASSDGLAESTDTQYF. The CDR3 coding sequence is TGTGCCAGCAGTGACGGACTAGCGGAGAGCACAGATACGCAGTATTTT.

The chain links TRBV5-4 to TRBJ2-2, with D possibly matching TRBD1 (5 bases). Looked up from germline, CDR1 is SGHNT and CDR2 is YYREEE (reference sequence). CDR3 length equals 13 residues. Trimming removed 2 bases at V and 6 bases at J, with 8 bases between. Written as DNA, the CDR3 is TGTGCCAGCAGCTTTAGGGGTGCCGGGGAGCTGTTTTTT. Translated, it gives CASSFRGAGELFF.

The CDR3 DNA sequence: TGTGCCAGCACCCAGGGGGAGACCCAGTACTTC. Translating it yields CASTQGETQYF. The V and J genes are TRBV2 and TRBJ2-5, with D maybe TRBD1 (6 bases). This CDR3 is 11 amino acids long. Between the trimmed V and J ends, which lost 7 bases and 5 bases, there was a span of 8 bases. In germline, CDR1 is SNHLY, CDR2 FYNNEI. The full variable domain, in which reference TRBV2 and TRBJ2-5 provide the parts outside the CDR3, is EPEVTQTPSHQVTQMGQEVILRCVPISNHLYFYWYRQILGQKVEFLVSFYNNEISEKSEIFDDQFSVERPDGSNFTLKIRSTKLEDSAMYFCASTQGETQYFGPGTRLLVL.

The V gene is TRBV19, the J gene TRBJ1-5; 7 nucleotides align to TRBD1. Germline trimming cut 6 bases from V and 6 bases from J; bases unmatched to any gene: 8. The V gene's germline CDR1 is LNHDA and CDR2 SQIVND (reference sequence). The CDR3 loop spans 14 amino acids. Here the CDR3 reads CASRLTGRIQPQHF. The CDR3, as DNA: TGTGCCAGTAGGTTGACAGGGAGGATTCAGCCCCAGCATTTT.

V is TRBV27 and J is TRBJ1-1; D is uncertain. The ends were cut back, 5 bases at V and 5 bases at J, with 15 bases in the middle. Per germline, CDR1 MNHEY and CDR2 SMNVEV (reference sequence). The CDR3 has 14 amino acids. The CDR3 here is CASSRSMTWTEAFF. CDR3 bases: TGTGCCAGCAGTCGGTCCATGACTTGGACTGAAGCTTTCTTT.

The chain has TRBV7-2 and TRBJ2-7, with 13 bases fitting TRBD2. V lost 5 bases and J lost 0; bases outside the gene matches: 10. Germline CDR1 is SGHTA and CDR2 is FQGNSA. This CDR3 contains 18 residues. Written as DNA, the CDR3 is TGTGCCAGCAGCCAAGGACTAGCGGGAGCGTCCCCCTCCTACGAGCAGTACTTC. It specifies CASSQGLAGASPSYEQYF.

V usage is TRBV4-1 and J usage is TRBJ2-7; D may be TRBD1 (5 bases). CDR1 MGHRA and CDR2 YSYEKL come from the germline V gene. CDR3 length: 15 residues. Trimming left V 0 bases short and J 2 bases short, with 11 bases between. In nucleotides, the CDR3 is TGCGCCAGCAGCCAAGATTCGTTAGGGGCCTACGAGCAGTACTTC. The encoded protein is CASSQDSLGAYEQYF.

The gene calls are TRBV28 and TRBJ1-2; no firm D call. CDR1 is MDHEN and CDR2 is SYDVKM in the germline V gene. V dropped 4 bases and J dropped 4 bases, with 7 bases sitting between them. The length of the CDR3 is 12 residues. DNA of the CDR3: TGTGCCAGCAGTTCTTACAGCTATGGCTACACCTTC. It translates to CASSSYSYGYTF.

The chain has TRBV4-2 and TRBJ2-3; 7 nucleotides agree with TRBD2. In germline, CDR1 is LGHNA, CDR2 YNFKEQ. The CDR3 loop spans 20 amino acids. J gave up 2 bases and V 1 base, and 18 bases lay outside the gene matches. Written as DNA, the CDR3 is TGTGCCAGCAGCCAAGGCCGTCGATTCGCTAGCGGCCCCGACACAGATACGCAGTATTTT. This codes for CASSQGRRFASGPDTDTQYF.

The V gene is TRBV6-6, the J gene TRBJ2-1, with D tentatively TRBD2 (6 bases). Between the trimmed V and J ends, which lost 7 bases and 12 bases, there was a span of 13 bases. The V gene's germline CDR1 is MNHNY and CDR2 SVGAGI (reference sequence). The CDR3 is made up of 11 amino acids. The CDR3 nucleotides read TGTGCCAGCAACGGGGGTTCGGGGCAGTTCTTC. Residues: CASNGGSGQFF.

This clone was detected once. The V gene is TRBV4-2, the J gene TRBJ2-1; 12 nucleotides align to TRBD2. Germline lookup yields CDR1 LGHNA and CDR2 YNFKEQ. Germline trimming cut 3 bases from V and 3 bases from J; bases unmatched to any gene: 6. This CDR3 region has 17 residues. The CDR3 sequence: CASSQLGLAGNYNEQFF. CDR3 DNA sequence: TGTGCCAGCAGCCAGTTGGGACTAGCGGGTAACTACAATGAGCAGTTCTTC.

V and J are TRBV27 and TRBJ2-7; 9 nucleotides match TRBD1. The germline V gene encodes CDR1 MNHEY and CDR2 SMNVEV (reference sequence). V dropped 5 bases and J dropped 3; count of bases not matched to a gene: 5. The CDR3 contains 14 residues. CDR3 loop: CASSPGQGNYEQYF. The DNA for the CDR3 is TGTGCCAGCAGTCCGGGACAGGGTAACTACGAGCAGTACTTC.

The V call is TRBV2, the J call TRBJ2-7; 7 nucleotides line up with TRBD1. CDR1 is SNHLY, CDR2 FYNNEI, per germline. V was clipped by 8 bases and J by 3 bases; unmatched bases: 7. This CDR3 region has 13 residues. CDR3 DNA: TGTGCCAGCGGGCGAGGGGGCGGCTACGAGCAGTACTTC. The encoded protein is CASGRGGGYEQYF.

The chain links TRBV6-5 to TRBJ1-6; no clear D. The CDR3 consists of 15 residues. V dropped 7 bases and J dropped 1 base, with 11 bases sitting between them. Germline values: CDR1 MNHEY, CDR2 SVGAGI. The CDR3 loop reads CASNQEASYNSPLHF. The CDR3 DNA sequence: TGTGCCAGCAACCAGGAGGCGTCCTATAATTCACCCCTCCACTTT.

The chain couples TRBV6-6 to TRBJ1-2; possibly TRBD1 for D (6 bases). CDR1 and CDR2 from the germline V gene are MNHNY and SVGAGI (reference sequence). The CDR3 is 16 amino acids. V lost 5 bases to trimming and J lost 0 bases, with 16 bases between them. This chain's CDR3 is CASSTQQGIANYGYTF. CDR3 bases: TGTGCCAGCAGTACACAACAGGGTATAGCTAACTATGGCTACACCTTC.

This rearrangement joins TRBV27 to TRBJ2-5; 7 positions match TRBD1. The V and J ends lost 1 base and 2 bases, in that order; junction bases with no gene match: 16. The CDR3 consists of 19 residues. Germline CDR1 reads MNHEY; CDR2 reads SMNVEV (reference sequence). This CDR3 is CASSLLVGGPRGVQETQYF. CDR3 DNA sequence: TGTGCCAGCAGTTTATTGGTAGGGGGCCCCAGGGGAGTTCAAGAGACCCAGTACTTC.

CDR3 region: CASSIWGWGQGTEQYF. CDR3 sequence (DNA): TGCGCCAGCAGCATATGGGGGTGGGGACAGGGGACCGAGCAGTACTTC. This rearrangement joins TRBV5-1 to TRBJ2-7; 10 nucleotides line up with TRBD1. The CDR3 sequence is 16 residues long. CDR1 and CDR2 (germline): SGHRS, YFSETQ. V lost 4 bases, J lost 6 bases, and 13 bases stayed unmatched.

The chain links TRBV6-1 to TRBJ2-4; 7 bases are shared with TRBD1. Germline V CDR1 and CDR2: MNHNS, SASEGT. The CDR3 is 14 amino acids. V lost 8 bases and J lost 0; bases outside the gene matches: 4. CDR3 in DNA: TGTGCCAGCGGGACAGAGTTAGCCAAAAACATTCAGTACTTC. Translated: CASGTELAKNIQYF.

Here the CDR3 DNA reads TGTGCCAGCAGGAGGAGCGGGAGGAGGACCGGGGAGCTGTTTTTT. Residues: CASRRSGRRTGELFF. The rearrangement uses TRBV7-2 and TRBJ2-2, with TRBD2 matching over 9 bases. V was clipped by 6 bases and J by 5 bases; unmatched bases: 7. The CDR3 has 15 residues. Germline loops: CDR1 SGHTA, CDR2 FQGNSA.

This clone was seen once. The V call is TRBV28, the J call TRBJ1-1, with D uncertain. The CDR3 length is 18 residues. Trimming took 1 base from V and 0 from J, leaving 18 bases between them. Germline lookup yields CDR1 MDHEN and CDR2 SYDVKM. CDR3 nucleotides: TGTGCCAGCAGTTTATACCAGATGATCCGACTCATGAACACTGAAGCTTTCTTT. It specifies CASSLYQMIRLMNTEAFF.

The CDR3 region is CASSLRGGSPNEGAKNIQYF. The CDR3 DNA follows: TGTGCCAGCAGCTTAAGGGGCGGGAGTCCGAATGAAGGTGCCAAAAACATTCAGTACTTC. The chain employs TRBV13 and TRBJ2-4; TRBD2 agrees at 7 bases. V was pared by 2 bases and J by 1 base, with 17 bases of the junction left unmatched. CDR3 length equals 20 residues. Germline CDR1 is PRHDT and CDR2 is FYEKMQ (reference sequence).

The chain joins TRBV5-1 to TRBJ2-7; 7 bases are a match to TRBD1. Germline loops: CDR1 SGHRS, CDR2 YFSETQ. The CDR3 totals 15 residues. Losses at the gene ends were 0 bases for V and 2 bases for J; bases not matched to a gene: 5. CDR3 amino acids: CASSLADRAPYEQYF. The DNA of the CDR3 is TGCGCCAGCAGCTTGGCAGACAGGGCCCCCTACGAGCAGTACTTC.

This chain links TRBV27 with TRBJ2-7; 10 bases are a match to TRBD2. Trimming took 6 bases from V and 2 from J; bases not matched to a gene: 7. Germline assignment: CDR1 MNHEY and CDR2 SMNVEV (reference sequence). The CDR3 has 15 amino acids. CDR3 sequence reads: CASSKTSGWAYEQYF. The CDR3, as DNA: TGTGCCAGCAGCAAGACTAGCGGGTGGGCCTACGAGCAGTACTTC.

This CDR3 is CASKVGGDSYEQYF. The CDR3 DNA is TGTGCCAGCAAAGTCGGGGGGGATTCCTACGAGCAGTACTTC. This chain uses TRBV7-9 with TRBJ2-7; 8 nucleotides agree with TRBD2. Trimming cost V 7 bases and J 1 base; bases outside gene matches: 6. Germline CDR1 SEHNR, CDR2 FQNEAQ (reference sequence). The CDR3 extends over 14 amino acids.

CDR3 nucleotide sequence: TGTGCCAGCAGCCCGGGACAGGGCCCGAACACCGGGGAGCTGTTTTTT. It yields the protein CASSPGQGPNTGELFF. The J gene is TRBJ2-2, the V gene TRBV7-9; 9 nucleotides align to TRBD1. V shed 5 bases, J shed 0 bases, and the junction held 4 bases outside the gene matches. CDR1 and CDR2 (germline): SEHNR, FQNEAQ (reference sequence). The CDR3 loop spans 16 amino acids.

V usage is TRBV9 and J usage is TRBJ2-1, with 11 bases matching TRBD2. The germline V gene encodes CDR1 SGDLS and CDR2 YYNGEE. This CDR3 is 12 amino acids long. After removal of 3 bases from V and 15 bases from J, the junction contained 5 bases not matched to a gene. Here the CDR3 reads CASSGLAGIAFF. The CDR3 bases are TGTGCCAGCAGCGGACTAGCGGGGATAGCGTTCTTC.

The CDR3 region has the DNA TGTGCCAGCAGCCGCGGGGGTTACGAGCAGTACTTC. Its translation: CASSRGGYEQYF. This rearrangement joins TRBV7-2 to TRBJ2-7; 7 positions agree with TRBD2. J was trimmed by 4 bases and V by 5 bases; bases with no gene match: 2. The CDR3 has 12 residues. Germline loops: CDR1 SGHTA, CDR2 FQGNSA.

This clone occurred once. The DNA for the CDR3 is TGTGCCAGTAGAAACGGACAGAACACCGGGGAGCTGTTTTTT. Translating it yields CASRNGQNTGELFF. V is TRBV19 and J is TRBJ2-2, with a tentative D call TRBD1 (5 bases). Germline V gives CDR1 LNHDA, CDR2 SQIVND (reference sequence). This CDR3 comprises 14 residues. Between the trimmed V and J ends, which lost 6 bases and 1 base, there was a span of 9 bases.